Shown below are 29 T cell receptor beta chains from a single sample sequenced in a study of shared clonotypes between healthy human individuals. Produced via immunoSEQ multiplex PCR; TCRdb's table is partial and in-frame only. The table records about 1 million clones, 75% to 85% of them present only once. Input material: memory CD4+ T cells from PBMCs. Subset described: CD45RA-negative fraction. These receptor sequences come from a man between 18 and 35 years old in good health. Some clones in this sample may be carry-over from other donors' samples.

This clone has just a few counts. V is TRBV28 and J is TRBJ2-7; 9 nucleotides match TRBD2. This CDR3 contains 20 residues. CDR1 and CDR2 (germline): MDHEN, SYDVKM. V lost 2 bases, J lost 3 bases, and 20 bases stayed unmatched. The CDR3 sequence: CASSLRALGLAGYYHYEQYF. CDR3 in DNA: TGTGCCAGCAGTTTAAGGGCTTTGGGGCTAGCGGGATACTACCACTACGAGCAGTACTTC.

The V call is TRBV30, the J call TRBJ2-3, with D perhaps being TRBD1 or TRBD2 (5 bases each). V dropped 2 bases and J dropped 0 bases, with 12 bases sitting between them. Germline CDR1 is GTSNPN and CDR2 is SVGIG (reference sequence). The CDR3 extends over 15 amino acids. CDR3 sequence (DNA): TGTGCCTGGAGTCGTGGGACCCTGAGCACAGATACGCAGTATTTT. Protein sequence: CAWSRGTLSTDTQYF.

This chain links TRBV5-1 with TRBJ2-3; D unresolved. From germline, CDR1 is SGHRS and CDR2 YFSETQ. The germline V and J ends were trimmed by 7 bases and 0 bases, with 12 bases remaining between them. The CDR3 consists of 14 residues. The CDR3: CASADGSSTDTQYF. CDR3 nucleotide sequence: TGCGCCAGCGCCGACGGATCTAGCACAGATACGCAGTATTTT. Using reference TRBV5-1 and TRBJ2-3 for the parts outside the CDR3, the full variable domain is KAGVTQTPRYLIKTRGQQVTLSCSPISGHRSVSWYQQTPGQGLQFLFEYFSETQRNKGNFPGRFSGRQFSNSRSEMNVSTLELGDSALYLCASADGSSTDTQYFGPGTRLTVL.

V gene TRBV20-1 combines with J gene TRBJ2-3; D remains unclear. The CDR3 consists of 10 residues. Germline V gene data show CDR1 as DFQATT and CDR2 as SNEGSKA (reference sequence). V was trimmed by 8 bases and J by 2 bases, leaving 5 bases between them. For the CDR3, the DNA is TGCAGTCTGACCACAGATACGCAGTATTTT. It encodes CSLTTDTQYF.

J is TRBJ1-3 and V is TRBV18; D is perhaps TRBD1 (6 bases). CDR3 length equals 15 residues. V lost 1 base and J 1 base, leaving 8 bases between the germline ends. In germline, CDR1 is KGHSH, CDR2 LQKENI. The CDR3 sequence: CASSPQGVSGNTIYF. CDR3 sequence (DNA): TGTGCCAGCTCACCACAGGGGGTTTCTGGAAACACCATATATTTT.

This sequence joins TRBV2 and TRBJ1-2; D not certain. Trimming pared 6 bases from V and 7 bases from J, leaving 6 bases between. The CDR3 covers 10 residues. Germline V gene sequence: CDR1 SNHLY, CDR2 FYNNEI. The CDR3 coding sequence is TGTGCCAGCAGCGGGGTTGGCTACACCTTC. Protein: CASSGVGYTF.

The sample holds a few counts of this clone. The chain recombines TRBV30 with TRBJ2-5; 7 nucleotides align to TRBD2. Germline trimming cut 1 base from V and 5 bases from J; bases unmatched to any gene: 4. This CDR3 has 13 amino acids. Germline V gene lookup returns CDR1 GTSNPN and CDR2 SVGIG (reference sequence). This chain's CDR3 is CAWSAPAGETQYF. CDR3 nucleotides: TGTGCCTGGAGTGCGCCAGCGGGGGAGACCCAGTACTTC.

The J gene is TRBJ2-7, the V gene TRBV11-3; D not certain. CDR1 is SGHNT, CDR2 YENEEA, per germline. The CDR3 has 13 residues. The V end lost 0 bases, the J end lost 6 bases, and 9 bases lay between the germline ends. As DNA, the CDR3 is TGTGCCAGCAGCTTAGATAAGGTGGGCGAGCAGTACTTC. It translates to CASSLDKVGEQYF.

The chain joins TRBV30 to TRBJ2-7; TRBD2 matches at 11 bases. Germline V gives CDR1 GTSNPN, CDR2 SVGIG (reference sequence). The length of the CDR3 is 17 residues. Trimming at V came to 3 bases and at J to 2 bases, leaving 12 bases not matched to a gene. The CDR3 sequence is CAWRGTSGPSNAYEQYF. The CDR3 region has the DNA TGTGCCTGGAGAGGGACTAGCGGCCCCTCCAACGCCTACGAGCAGTACTTC.

The genes are TRBV28 and TRBJ2-3; D gene ambiguous. The CDR3 runs 14 residues. V lost 2 bases and J 0 bases, leaving 6 bases between the germline ends. CDR1 is MDHEN, CDR2 SYDVKM, per germline. CDR3 in amino acids: CASSLRHSTDTQYF. The CDR3 DNA reads as TGTGCCAGCAGTTTAAGGCACAGCACAGATACGCAGTATTTT.

A remark on this clone: A far larger clone is one nucleotide away, so this likely arose from a read error. Other DNA sequences from this sample encode an identical CDR3 as well. The rearrangement uses TRBV5-1 and TRBJ2-5; no firm D call. V was clipped by 4 bases and J by 2 bases, with 3 bases between them. The CDR3 is 11 residues long. In germline, CDR1 is SGHRS, CDR2 YFSETQ. The CDR3 loop reads CASSEQETQYF. The CDR3 nucleotides read TGCGCCAGCAGCGAACAAGAGACCCAGTACTTC.

The genes are TRBV5-5 and TRBJ2-7; tentatively, D is TRBD2 (6 bases). This CDR3 has 14 residues. Germline-derived CDR1 and CDR2 are SGHKS and YYEKEE (reference sequence). V was trimmed by 0 bases and J by 3 bases, leaving 10 bases between them. CDR3 loop: CASSLVGGFYEQYF. The CDR3 DNA reads TGTGCCAGCAGCTTGGTCGGGGGTTTCTACGAGCAGTACTTC. The full variable domain, in which reference TRBV5-5 and TRBJ2-7 provide the parts outside the CDR3, is DAGVTQSPTHLIKTRGQQVTLRCSPISGHKSVSWYQQVLGQGPQFIFQYYEKEERGRGNFPDRFSARQFPNYSSELNVNALLLGDSALYLCASSLVGGFYEQYFGPGTRLTVT.

Ten or more counts support this clone. This rearrangement joins TRBV5-1 to TRBJ1-2, with a weak D call TRBD1 (5 bases). The germline gives CDR1 SGHRS, CDR2 YFSETQ. The CDR3 has 14 amino acids. Trimming pared 4 bases from V and 8 bases from J, leaving 18 bases between. The DNA for the CDR3 is TGCGCCAGCAGCCCCAACGCGGGGCAGAGGGGCTACACCTTC. This sequence encodes CASSPNAGQRGYTF. The variable domain in full, completed from reference TRBV5-1 and TRBJ1-2, reads KAGVTQTPRYLIKTRGQQVTLSCSPISGHRSVSWYQQTPGQGLQFLFEYFSETQRNKGNFPGRFSGRQFSNSRSEMNVSTLELGDSALYLCASSPNAGQRGYTFGSGTRLTVV.

The genes are TRBV30 and TRBJ2-2, with TRBD2 matching 7 bases. With 2 bases clipped from V and 6 bases from J, the junction kept 6 bases outside the gene matches. This CDR3 spans 14 amino acids. Germline values: CDR1 GTSNPN, CDR2 SVGIG (reference sequence). The CDR3 DNA is TGTGCCTGGAGTATTGGCGGGAGTCCCGGGGAGCTGTTTTTT. Translating gives CAWSIGGSPGELFF.

The chain carries TRBV30 and TRBJ1-2; D not certain. Germline V gene data show CDR1 as GTSNPN and CDR2 as SVGIG (reference sequence). This CDR3 has 11 residues. V shed 5 bases and J shed 8 bases, with 12 bases lying between them. The CDR3 loop is CAWSREGGYTF. As DNA, the CDR3 is TGTGCCTGGTCCCGGGAGGGCGGCTACACCTTC.

The V and J genes are TRBV7-6 and TRBJ2-2; the match to TRBD1 covers 7 bases. The length of the CDR3 is 14 residues. J was trimmed by 5 bases and V by 1 base; bases with no gene match: 1. Germline CDR1 SGHVS, CDR2 FNYEAQ. This CDR3 is CASSLGQGTGELFF. CDR3 nucleotide sequence: TGTGCCAGCAGCTTAGGACAGGGAACCGGGGAGCTGTTTTTT. The whole variable domain, filled in from reference TRBV7-6 and TRBJ2-2, reads GAGVSQSPRYKVTKRGQDVALRCDPISGHVSLYWYRQALGQGPEFLTYFNYEAQQDKSGLPNDRFSAERPEGSISTLTIQRTEQRDSAMYRCASSLGQGTGELFFGEGSRLTVL.

This rearrangement joins TRBV6-6 to TRBJ1-5; no clear D gene. The CDR3 length is 16 residues. V was clipped by 0 bases and J by 2 bases, with 11 bases between them. Germline V CDR1 and CDR2: MNHNY, SVGAGI (reference sequence). In DNA form, the CDR3 reads TGTGCCAGCAGTTACTCGACTCCGGGTGGCAATCAGCCCCAGCATTTT. Encoded protein: CASSYSTPGGNQPQHF.

This clone has a single count. The rearrangement uses TRBV2 and TRBJ1-1; no reliable D call. Germline CDR1 and CDR2: SNHLY and FYNNEI. The CDR3 totals 14 residues. V was trimmed by 6 bases and J by 0 bases, leaving 11 bases between them. This CDR3 is CASSSSSVNTEAFF. The DNA for the CDR3 is TGTGCCAGCAGCAGCAGCTCGGTGAACACTGAAGCTTTCTTT.

This clone was found once. The chain employs TRBV5-1 and TRBJ2-5; TRBD2 aligns across 11 bases. Losses at the gene ends were 0 bases for V and 5 bases for J; bases not matched to a gene: 6. This CDR3 has 16 amino acids. Germline CDR1 SGHRS, CDR2 YFSETQ. CDR3 sequence: CASSLGALAGGETQYF. As DNA, the CDR3 is TGCGCCAGCAGCTTGGGGGCCCTAGCGGGAGGTGAGACCCAGTACTTC.

The chain combines TRBV5-1 with TRBJ1-1, with D unclear. V was clipped by 0 bases and J by 5 bases, with 11 bases between them. CDR1 is SGHRS and CDR2 is YFSETQ in the germline V gene. The length of the CDR3 is 14 residues. CDR3 in DNA: TGCGCCAGCAGCTTGGGGTCCAGTAATACTGAAGCTTTCTTT. Its translation is CASSLGSSNTEAFF.

This clone was counted once. The germline gene is not matched at one end of the junction; a read error may be the cause. J is TRBJ2-1 and V is TRBV6-1; 10 bases map to TRBD1. Per the germline V gene, CDR1 is MNHNS and CDR2 is SASEGT. This CDR3 contains 12 residues. CDR3 region: CASSENRDRGLF. DNA of the CDR3: TGTGCCAGCAGTGAAAACCGGGACAGGGGTCTCTTC.

CDR3 sequence: CAWSLVFGGGENTEAFF. The CDR3 nucleotides read TGTGCCTGGAGTCTCGTTTTCGGGGGGGGCGAGAACACTGAAGCTTTCTTT. J is TRBJ1-1 and V is TRBV30; possibly TRBD1 for D (6 bases). Germline V gene lookup returns CDR1 GTSNPN and CDR2 SVGIG (reference sequence). This CDR3 has 17 amino acids. V lost 2 bases to trimming and J lost 1 base, with 20 bases between them.

This CDR3 is CASSIGAGTSIRMSYEQYF. Written as DNA, the CDR3 is TGTGCCAGCAGCATAGGGGCCGGGACTAGCATCCGAATGTCCTACGAGCAGTACTTC. The V and J genes are TRBV7-2 and TRBJ2-7; 9 positions agree with TRBD2. From germline, CDR1 is SGHTA and CDR2 FQGNSA. V shed 5 bases and J 1 base; nucleotides not matched to a gene: 18. The CDR3 is made up of 19 amino acids.

The J gene is TRBJ2-1, the V gene TRBV2, with 9 bases aligning to TRBD1. V lost 8 bases, J lost 3 bases, and 2 bases stayed unmatched. This CDR3 has 13 amino acids. In germline, CDR1 is SNHLY, CDR2 FYNNEI. The CDR3 DNA reads TGTGCCAGCTGGACAGGGGACTACAATGAGCAGTTCTTC. Amino acids: CASWTGDYNEQFF.

The gene calls are TRBV19 and TRBJ2-7; D is possibly TRBD1 or TRBD2 (6 bases each). Trimming took off 6 bases at V and 4 bases at J, with 16 bases between the two ends. This CDR3 spans 14 amino acids. CDR1 and CDR2 (germline): LNHDA, SQIVND (reference sequence). The CDR3 region has the DNA TGTGCCAGTAGCTGGAGGGGGGAAGGGTACGAGCAGTACTTC. This sequence encodes CASSWRGEGYEQYF.

The chain is built from TRBV19 and TRBJ1-3; the match to TRBD1 covers 9 bases. Trimming cost V 4 bases and J 4 bases; bases outside gene matches: 14. The germline V gene encodes CDR1 LNHDA and CDR2 SQIVND (reference sequence). There are 18 residues in the CDR3. The CDR3 protein is CASSNIRRTGASGNTIYF. CDR3 coding DNA: TGTGCCAGTAGTAACATCCGACGGACAGGGGCATCCGGAAACACCATATATTTT.

The chain employs TRBV7-8 and TRBJ1-4; no definite D call. Germline CDR1 SGHVS, CDR2 FQNEAQ. This CDR3 contains 13 residues. Trimming stripped 6 bases from V and 8 bases from J, with 13 bases between. CDR3 in DNA: TGTGCCAGCAGGGCCCTCGGAAGAGAAAAACTGTTTTTT. Its protein is CASRALGREKLFF.

The chain links TRBV28 to TRBJ2-3, with D perhaps matching TRBD1 (5 bases). Trimming removed 8 bases from V and 0 bases from J, with 9 bases in between. Germline CDR1 and CDR2: MDHEN and SYDVKM. The CDR3 length is 13 residues. CDR3 DNA: TGTGCCAGCCTCTCAGGGAGCACAGATACGCAGTATTTT. Protein product: CASLSGSTDTQYF.

In this sample, this clone turned up a few times. The CDR3 loop reads CASNNPGETQYF. The CDR3 DNA sequence: TGTGCCAGCAACAACCCTGGGGAGACCCAGTACTTC. The rearrangement joins TRBV7-2 to TRBJ2-5; D unresolved. Germline V gene lookup returns CDR1 SGHTA and CDR2 FQGNSA. The CDR3 extends over 12 amino acids. V was trimmed by 7 bases and J by 5 bases, leaving 11 bases between them.